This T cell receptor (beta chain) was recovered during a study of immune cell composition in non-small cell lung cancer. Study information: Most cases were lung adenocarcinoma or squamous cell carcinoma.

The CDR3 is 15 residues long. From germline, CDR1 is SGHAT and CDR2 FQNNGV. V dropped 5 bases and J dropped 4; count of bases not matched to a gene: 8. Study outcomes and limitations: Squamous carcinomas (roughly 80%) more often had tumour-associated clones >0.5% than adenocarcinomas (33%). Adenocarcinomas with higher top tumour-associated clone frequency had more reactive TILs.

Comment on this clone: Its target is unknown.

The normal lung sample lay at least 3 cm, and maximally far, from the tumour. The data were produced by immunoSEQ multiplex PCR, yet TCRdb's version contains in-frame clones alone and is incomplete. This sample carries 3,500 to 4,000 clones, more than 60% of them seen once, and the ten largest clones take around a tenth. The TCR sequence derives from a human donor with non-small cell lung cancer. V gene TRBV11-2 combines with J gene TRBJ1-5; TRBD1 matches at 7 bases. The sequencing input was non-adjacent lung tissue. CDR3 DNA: TGTGCCAGCAGCCTAGGCGGGACAGTGAATCAGCCCCAGCATTTT. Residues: CASSLGGTVNQPQHF.